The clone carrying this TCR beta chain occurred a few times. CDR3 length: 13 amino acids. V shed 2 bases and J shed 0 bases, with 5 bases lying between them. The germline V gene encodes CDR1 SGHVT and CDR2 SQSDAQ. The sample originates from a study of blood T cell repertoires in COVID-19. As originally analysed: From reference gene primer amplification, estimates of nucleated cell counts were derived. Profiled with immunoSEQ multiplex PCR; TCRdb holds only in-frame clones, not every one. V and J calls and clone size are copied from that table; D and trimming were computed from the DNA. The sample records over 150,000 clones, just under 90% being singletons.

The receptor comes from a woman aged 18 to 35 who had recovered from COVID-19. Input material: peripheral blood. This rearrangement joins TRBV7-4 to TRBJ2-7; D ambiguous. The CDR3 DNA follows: TGTGCCAGCAGCTTAAATCTCTCCTACGAGCAGTACTTC. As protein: CASSLNLSYEQYF.